One and the same sample provided the 25 T cell receptor beta chains below, sequenced in a study of shared clonotypes between healthy human individuals. Generated by immunoSEQ multiplex PCR, the TCRdb table keeps only in-frame clones and is missing some. The data contain 2,500,000 or so clones, under 95% of them singletons. Sequenced sample: naive CD4+ T cells from PBMCs. Indicated subset: CD45RA+ positively selected. The receptor source for this set is a man between 18 and 29 years old in good health. Some clones in this sample may be carry-over from other donors' samples.

The genes are TRBV6-5 and TRBJ1-3; D is uncertain. Germline V CDR1 and CDR2: MNHEY, SVGAGI. Trimming cost V 5 bases and J 4 bases, with 15 bases left between them. The CDR3 extends over 15 amino acids. The CDR3 DNA is TGTGCCAGCAGTCAAACGTGGTCCTCGGGAAACACCATATATTTT. This gives the protein CASSQTWSSGNTIYF.

The chain has TRBV4-1 and TRBJ1-2; no firm D call. V was clipped by 4 bases and J by 10 bases, with 13 bases between them. The CDR3 is 12 residues long. Germline assignment: CDR1 MGHRA and CDR2 YSYEKL. The CDR3 DNA reads as TGCGCCAGCAGCCCTCGGGCGTCTACCTACACCTTC. Translating gives CASSPRASTYTF.

The chain carries TRBV2 and TRBJ2-5; D gene unclear. Germline CDR1 reads SNHLY; CDR2 reads FYNNEI. Trimming stripped 7 bases from V and 3 bases from J, with 18 bases between. The CDR3 has 15 residues. The CDR3 region is CASIRGAPPEETQYF. CDR3 nucleotide sequence: TGTGCCAGCATCCGAGGCGCCCCGCCAGAAGAGACCCAGTACTTC.

The chain couples TRBV18 to TRBJ2-5; unclear D gene. Germline V gene lookup returns CDR1 KGHSH and CDR2 LQKENI. This CDR3 is 13 amino acids long. The V and J ends lost 5 bases and 1 base respectively, with 8 bases between them. The CDR3 DNA sequence: TGTGCCAGCTCAGAACAGTCCCAAGAGACCCAGTACTTC. Protein product: CASSEQSQETQYF.

This clone was observed a handful of times. Written as DNA, the CDR3 is TGCGCCAGCATCCCTAGCGGGAGGACCGGGGAGCTGTTTTTT. Translating it yields CASIPSGRTGELFF. This chain joins TRBV5-1 and TRBJ2-2; TRBD2 matches 11 bases. V was clipped by 6 bases and J by 5 bases; unmatched bases: 3. The germline CDR1 and CDR2 sequences are SGHRS and YFSETQ. The length of the CDR3 is 14 residues.

Remarks on this clone: Other DNA sequences from this sample encode an identical CDR3 as well. This sequence joins TRBV7-9 and TRBJ2-7; TRBD2 aligns across 7 bases. Germline assignment: CDR1 SEHNR and CDR2 FQNEAQ (reference sequence). The CDR3 consists of 15 residues. Losses at the gene ends were 2 bases for V and 0 bases for J; bases not matched to a gene: 4. The CDR3: CASSLWREISYEQYF. The DNA for the CDR3 is TGTGCCAGCAGCTTATGGCGGGAGATCTCCTACGAGCAGTACTTC.

This clone came up a few times. CDR3 in DNA: TGCAGTGCTAGAGATCCTGAGGGCTACACCTTC. Translated: CSARDPEGYTF. This chain joins TRBV20-1 and TRBJ1-2, with D unclear. Germline V gives CDR1 DFQATT, CDR2 SNEGSKA (reference sequence). Between the trimmed V and J ends, which lost 0 bases and 8 bases, there was a span of 7 bases. This CDR3 is 11 amino acids long.

The V call is TRBV7-9, the J call TRBJ2-5; TRBD2 matches at 13 bases. The CDR3 is 15 residues long. From germline, CDR1 is SEHNR and CDR2 FQNEAQ (reference sequence). Trimming cost V 5 bases and J 5 bases; bases outside gene matches: 5. CDR3 loop: CASSRGLAGEETQYF. CDR3 nucleotide sequence: TGTGCCAGCAGCCGCGGACTAGCGGGAGAGGAGACCCAGTACTTC.

J is TRBJ2-1 and V is TRBV29-1; 10 positions match TRBD2. Looked up from germline, CDR1 is SQVTM and CDR2 is ANQGSEA. CDR3 length: 14 amino acids. The J segment lost 9 bases and the V segment lost 5 bases, leaving 10 bases of the junction unmatched. CDR3 nucleotides: TGCAGCGTTACTGGACTAGCGGCGGATTTTGAGCAGTTCTTC. This gives the protein CSVTGLAADFEQFF.

This sequence joins TRBV6-5 and TRBJ1-5, with a weak D call TRBD1 (6 bases). The CDR3 contains 14 residues. The V gene lost 7 bases and the J gene lost 2 bases, with 12 bases spanning the gap. From germline, CDR1 is MNHEY and CDR2 SVGAGI. The CDR3 DNA reads as TGTGCCAGCAAGGCCCGGACAGGCAATCAGCCCCAGCATTTT. Encoded protein: CASKARTGNQPQHF.

The chain joins TRBV7-2 to TRBJ1-1, with 8 bases aligning to TRBD1. Germline V gives CDR1 SGHTA, CDR2 FQGNSA. The V and J ends lost 4 bases and 5 bases, in that order; junction bases with no gene match: 9. CDR3 size: 15 residues. The CDR3 region has the DNA TGTGCCAGCAGCTCACACAGGGGGTCAGGAACTGAAGCTTTCTTT. Translating it yields CASSSHRGSGTEAFF.

This clone has only one observation. The chain links TRBV14 to TRBJ1-1; D is uncertain. V lost 10 bases, J lost 0 bases, and 12 bases lay in between. The CDR3 sequence is 13 residues long. Per germline, CDR1 SGHDN and CDR2 FVKESK. CDR3 bases: TGTGCCACCGCCTCGGGATTGAACACTGAAGCTTTCTTT. Its translation: CATASGLNTEAFF.

The DNA of the CDR3 is TGTGCCAGCAGCTTAAGGACAGGGGGGGGAGAAAAACTGTTTTTT. It yields the protein CASSLRTGGGEKLFF. The gene calls are TRBV11-2 and TRBJ1-4; 10 nucleotides match TRBD1. The V gene end was trimmed by 2 bases and the J gene end by 8 bases; junction bases not matched to a gene: 5. The CDR3 runs to 15 residues. Per germline, CDR1 SGHAT and CDR2 FQNNGV.

The J gene is TRBJ1-4, the V gene TRBV27; D is unclear. Germline CDR1 reads MNHEY; CDR2 reads SMNVEV (reference sequence). The CDR3 is 15 amino acids. Deletions cut 3 bases from V and 3 bases from J, with 11 bases between. The CDR3 loop reads CASSFRGTPNEKLFF. The DNA for the CDR3 is TGTGCCAGCAGTTTTCGGGGTACCCCTAATGAAAAACTGTTTTTT.

The CDR3 DNA sequence: TGTGCCAGCATGTCGGGACAGAACTATGGCTACACCTTC. This sequence encodes CASMSGQNYGYTF. This chain links TRBV6-6 with TRBJ1-2, with 7 bases fitting TRBD1. CDR3 length: 13 amino acids. CDR1 MNHNY and CDR2 SVGAGI come from the germline V gene (reference sequence). The V segment lost 7 bases and the J segment 2 bases; nucleotides outside the gene matches: 4.

Of note for this clone: The same CDR3 can be traced to other DNA sequences in this sample. The CDR3 loop is CASSPGGTVSYEQYF. The DNA for the CDR3 is TGTGCCAGCAGTCCTGGGGGGACTGTCTCCTACGAGCAGTACTTC. The V and J genes are TRBV28 and TRBJ2-7; a possible D gene is TRBD2 (6 bases). Germline lookup yields CDR1 MDHEN and CDR2 SYDVKM. The length of the CDR3 is 15 residues. Trimming cost V 5 bases and J 0 bases, with 14 bases left between them.

The chain links TRBV6-1 to TRBJ2-7, with TRBD1 matching over 8 bases. Germline V CDR1 and CDR2: MNHNS, SASEGT. The CDR3 covers 14 residues. J lost 2 bases, V lost 5 bases, and 5 bases had no gene match. CDR3 loop: CASSLGQGPYEQYF. The CDR3 bases are TGTGCCAGCAGTCTTGGACAGGGACCCTACGAGCAGTACTTC.

With regard to this clone: This same CDR3 is encoded by further DNA sequences in the sample. The V call is TRBV18, the J call TRBJ2-7; D might be TRBD2 (6 bases). The germline CDR1 and CDR2 sequences are KGHSH and LQKENI. This CDR3 comprises 13 residues. V was pared by 6 bases and J by 3 bases, with 12 bases between. The CDR3 nucleotides are TGTGCCAGCTCGCCTAGCGCCGTCTACGAGCAGTACTTC. Its translation is CASSPSAVYEQYF.

The V and J genes are TRBV5-8 and TRBJ2-6; D ambiguous. This CDR3 is built from 16 residues. Trimming removed 1 base from V and 2 bases from J, with 10 bases in between. Germline CDR1 and CDR2: SGHTS and YDEGEE. This CDR3 reads CASSLSLSAGANVLTF. The CDR3 DNA sequence: TGTGCCAGCAGCTTGTCATTATCGGCTGGGGCCAACGTCCTGACTTTC.

The rearrangement joins TRBV9 to TRBJ2-3; D unclear. Germline assignment: CDR1 SGDLS and CDR2 YYNGEE. The CDR3 consists of 14 residues. The V end was cut by 3 bases, the J end by 6 bases, with 14 bases between. The CDR3: CASSESPNGDTQYF. DNA for the CDR3: TGTGCCAGCAGCGAGTCCCCGAACGGGGATACGCAGTATTTT.

The chain uses TRBV6-1 and TRBJ1-2, with a tentative D call TRBD1 (6 bases). The CDR3 runs to 14 residues. Germline loops: CDR1 MNHNS, CDR2 SASEGT. V was shortened by 5 bases and J by 0 bases, with 10 bases between the two germline ends. The CDR3 bases are TGTGCCAGCAGTTGGACAGCGCCTAACTATGGCTACACCTTC. Its protein is CASSWTAPNYGYTF.

This chain joins TRBV15 and TRBJ2-5; 9 nucleotides match TRBD2. This CDR3 has 15 residues. Germline CDR1 reads LNHNV; CDR2 reads YYDKDF (reference sequence). With V trimmed by 0 bases and J by 5 bases, 4 bases remained unmatched. CDR3 sequence reads: CATSRDSGGWETQYF. The CDR3, as DNA: TGTGCCACCAGCAGAGATAGCGGGGGCTGGGAGACCCAGTACTTC.

The chain is built from TRBV28 and TRBJ1-2; D not resolved. The CDR3 length is 13 residues. V dropped 2 bases and J dropped 8 bases, with 12 bases sitting between them. Germline V lookup: CDR1 MDHEN, CDR2 SYDVKM. The CDR3 reads CASSLRRSRGYTF. In DNA, the CDR3 is TGTGCCAGCAGTTTACGCCGGAGTAGGGGCTACACCTTC.

The rearrangement links TRBV7-2 to TRBJ1-5; D perhaps matches TRBD1 (5 bases). Germline V gene data show CDR1 as SGHTA and CDR2 as FQGNSA. The CDR3 extends over 15 amino acids. Between the trimmed V and J ends, which lost 5 bases and 1 base, there was a span of 12 bases. CDR3 DNA sequence: TGTGCCAGCAGCCCTCCAGGGCGGAGCAATCAGCCCCAGCATTTT. This codes for CASSPPGRSNQPQHF. Looking up the rest from reference TRBV7-2 and TRBJ1-5 gives the full variable domain: GAGVSQSPSNKVTEKGKDVELRCDPISGHTALYWYRQSLGQGLEFLIYFQGNSAPDKSGLPSDRFSAERTGGSVSTLTIQRTQQEDSAVYLCASSPPGRSNQPQHFGDGTRLSIL.

The V and J genes are TRBV7-3 and TRBJ2-1; 8 positions match TRBD1. J gave up 7 bases and V 5 bases, and 10 bases lay outside the gene matches. Germline V gene data show CDR1 as SGHTA and CDR2 as FQGTGA. CDR3 size: 15 residues. Written as DNA, the CDR3 is TGTGCCAGCAGCCTAGGGGTAACAGGGGGGAATGAGCAGTTCTTC. Translated, it gives CASSLGVTGGNEQFF.